Listed here are 21 T cell receptor beta chains from one sample, sequenced in a study of tissue T cells after allogeneic stem cell transplantation. The data were produced by immunoSEQ multiplex PCR, yet TCRdb's version contains in-frame clones alone and is incomplete. The sample consists of over 40,000 clones, around 70% of them appearing once. Material: sorted cells pooled from one or two spleens. The receptors here all came from a pool of C57BL/6 mice in good health.

This clone appeared a few times. Genes here carry mouse names. The read stops 1 residue short of the end of the CDR3; the missing end is completed from the germline J gene. At the DNA level, this CDR3 is encoded by other sequences in the same sample as well. V gene TRBV12-2 combines with J gene TRBJ1-2; D not resolved. Trimming cost V 0 bases and J 2 bases, with 3 bases left between them. The V gene's germline CDR1 is SGHLS and CDR2 HYDKME. The CDR3 spans 12 residues. CDR3 DNA (partial): TGTGCCAGCTCTCTCGGGAACTCCGACTACACC. Translation gives CASSLGNSDYT. In full, the CDR3 is CASSLGNSDYTF.

The sample holds a few counts of this clone. Mouse gene names apply. The sequence runs out 1 residue before the end of the CDR3; the remainder is reconstructed from the germline J gene. Other DNA sequences within the sample encode an identical CDR3. This sequence joins TRBV2 and TRBJ2-7; no reliable D call. This CDR3 has 13 amino acids. CDR1 LGHNA and CDR2 YSYQKL come from the germline V gene. V was shortened by 0 bases and J by 4 bases, with 7 bases between the two germline ends. CDR3 bases read: TGTGCCAGCAGCCAAGATGAGGGTTATGAACAGTAC. Translated, it gives CASSQDEGYEQY. The entire CDR3 protein is CASSQDEGYEQYF.

Note on this clone: Mouse gene names and germline throughout. The read ends 1 residue shy of where the CDR3 ends; the end is completed using the germline J gene. The chain employs TRBV1 and TRBJ2-4; 9 nucleotides match TRBD2. CDR1 is NSQYPW and CDR2 is LRSPGD in the germline V gene (reference sequence). The V gene end was trimmed by 2 bases and the J gene end by 4 bases; junction bases not matched to a gene: 1. The CDR3 has 14 residues. Incomplete CDR3 DNA: TGCACCTGCAGTGCAAACTGGGGGGAAAACACCTTGTAC. Protein: CTCSANWGENTLY. The entire CDR3 sequence reads CTCSANWGENTLYF.

Regarding this clone: Gene labels here are mouse ones. Read coverage stops 1 residue before the CDR3 terminus; the germline J gene supplies the remainder. V usage is TRBV13-2 and J usage is TRBJ1-2, with D perhaps TRBD1 (5 bases). CDR1 NNHNN and CDR2 SYGAGS come from the germline V gene (reference sequence). V lost 0 bases and J 7 bases, leaving 10 bases between the germline ends. CDR3 size: 13 residues. CDR3 in amino acids: CASGDARERDYTF. The part of the CDR3 DNA that was read is TGTGCCAGCGGTGATGCCAGGGAGCGCGACTACACC.

A word on this clone: A junction end diverges from the germline sequence, so it may reflect a read error. The germline and genes are mouse ones. The read stops 1 residue short of the end of the CDR3; the missing end is completed from the germline J gene. This rearrangement joins TRBV15 to TRBJ2-4, with 9 bases lining up with TRBD2. The CDR3 sequence is 15 residues long. CDR1 SGHND and CDR2 FRSKSL come from the germline V gene. The sequenced CDR3 bases are TGTGCCAGCAGCTTAGACTGGGGGAGTCAAAACACCTTGTAC. Residues: CASSLDWGSQNTLY. The whole CDR3 reads CASSLDWGSQNTLYF.

As for this clone: Genes here carry mouse names. From the germline J gene comes the end of the CDR3, since the read stops 1 residue before it. The J gene is TRBJ2-1, the V gene TRBV5; 11 bases agree with TRBD2. V dropped 4 bases and J dropped 1; count of bases not matched to a gene: 3. Germline V gene data show CDR1 as LGHNA and CDR2 as YNLKQL (reference sequence). CDR3 length: 16 amino acids. CDR3 bases read: TGTGCCAGCAGCCGTGACTGGGGGGGAAACTATGCTGAGCAGTTC. Residues: CASSRDWGGNYAEQF. The entire CDR3 sequence reads CASSRDWGGNYAEQFF.

About this clone itself: Gene labels here are mouse ones. The CDR3 extends 1 residue past the end of the read, so its final part is completed from the germline J gene. The chain has TRBV13-1 and TRBJ2-7, with 13 bases that match TRBD2. Germline lookup yields CDR1 NSHNY and CDR2 SYGAGN. This CDR3 contains 14 residues. Unmatched junction bases numbered 5, after V lost 7 bases and J lost 4 bases. The CDR3: CASSRDWGGYEQYF. The part of the CDR3 DNA that was read is TGTGCCAGCTCCCGGGACTGGGGGGGATATGAACAGTAC.

Concerning this clone itself: Gene and germline names: mouse. The read ends 1 residue shy of where the CDR3 ends; the end is completed using the germline J gene. The V call is TRBV13-3, the J call TRBJ1-4, with 7 bases lining up with TRBD1. CDR3 length: 14 amino acids. J gave up 4 bases and V 3 bases, and 3 bases lay outside the gene matches. The germline CDR1 and CDR2 sequences are NNHDY and SYVADS. CDR3 sequence reads: CASSGRGVNERLFF. CDR3 DNA, as far as it was read: TGTGCCAGCAGTGGCAGGGGGGTCAACGAAAGATTATTT.

Worth noting for this clone: The gene names given are mouse names. The CDR3: CASSPDWGGGQNTLYF. CDR3 DNA, as far as it was read: TGTGCCAGCAGTCCCGACTGGGGGGGCGGTCAAAACACCTTGTAC. The chain recombines TRBV26 with TRBJ2-4; 12 bases are shared with TRBD2. The CDR3 extends 1 residue past the end of the read, so its final part is completed from the germline J gene. The CDR3 loop spans 16 amino acids. The junction had 3 bases not matched to a gene; V was cut back by 4 bases and J by 1 base. Germline CDR1 is KGHPV and CDR2 is FQNQEV (reference sequence).

On this clone itself: Genes and germline are mouse. With the read ending 1 residue before the CDR3 end, the germline J gene is used to fill in that end. V is TRBV17 and J is TRBJ1-6, with D tentatively TRBD1 (6 bases). TRBJ1-6 is designated an ORF whose function remains uncertain. The CDR3 has 17 residues. CDR1 and CDR2 from the germline V gene are MNHDT and YYDKIL. Trimming removed 0 bases at V and 1 base at J, with 10 bases between. The DNA read from the CDR3 is TGTGCTAGCAGTAGAGATATCCAGGGGTCCTATAATTCGCCCCTCTAC. This translates into CASSRDIQGSYNSPLY. The full CDR3 reads CASSRDIQGSYNSPLYF.

About this clone itself: The gene symbols are mouse symbols. The read stops 1 residue short of the end of the CDR3; the missing end is completed from the germline J gene. The chain links TRBV12-2 to TRBJ2-7; 13 bases align to TRBD2. Germline CDR1 reads SGHLS; CDR2 reads HYDKME. Trimming cost V 2 bases and J 0 bases; bases outside gene matches: 0. The CDR3 sequence is 15 residues long. The CDR3 sequence: CASSRTGGASYEQYF. CDR3 DNA, as far as it was read: TGTGCCAGCTCTCGGACTGGGGGGGCCTCCTATGAACAGTAC.

For this clone: Genes and germline are mouse. The CDR3 end is not reached by the read, which stops 1 residue before it; the germline J gene fills it in. The J gene is TRBJ2-1, the V gene TRBV12-1, with 11 bases fitting TRBD2. The CDR3 sequence is 12 residues long. Losses at the gene ends were 6 bases for V and 7 bases for J; bases not matched to a gene: 1. Germline-derived CDR1 and CDR2 are SGHSN and HYEKVE. CDR3 DNA (partial): TGTGCCAGCCGGGACTGGGGGGCTGAGCAGTTC. Its translation: CASRDWGAEQF. The whole CDR3 region reads CASRDWGAEQFF.

About this clone: Gene names follow the mouse nomenclature. The CDR3 end falls 1 residue outside the read, so it is completed with the germline J gene. The chain combines TRBV12-2 with TRBJ2-4; D call uncertain. The CDR3 is made up of 12 amino acids. Trimming removed 1 base at V and 5 bases at J, with 6 bases between. Germline V lookup: CDR1 SGHLS, CDR2 HYDKME. CDR3 region: CASSLGSNTLYF. The part of the CDR3 DNA that was read is TGTGCCAGCTCTCTGGGTTCAAACACCTTGTAC.

About this clone itself: Mouse names are used for the genes. The read finishes 1 residue shy of the CDR3 end, and the germline J gene is used to complete it. The chain is built from TRBV20 and TRBJ2-4; tentative D call: TRBD2 (7 bases). Germline-derived CDR1 and CDR2 are GFQATS and STVNSAI. The CDR3 sequence is 14 residues long. With 3 bases removed from V and 2 bases from J, the gap between germline ends came to 12 bases. Partial CDR3 DNA: TGTGGTGCTAGAGGGGGGCGCATTCAAAACACCTTGTAC. Encoded protein: CGARGGRIQNTLY. The full CDR3 protein reads CGARGGRIQNTLYF.

This clone appeared a single time. Gene labels here are mouse ones. Read coverage stops 1 residue before the CDR3 terminus; the germline J gene supplies the remainder. The J gene is TRBJ2-5, the V gene TRBV14; perhaps TRBD1 as D (6 bases). This CDR3 has 13 residues. The germline CDR1 and CDR2 sequences are SGHDT and FRDEAV. Trimming removed 5 bases from V and 4 bases from J, with 11 bases in between. The sequenced part of the CDR3 DNA is TGTGCCAGCAGACCCGGGACAAAAGACACCCAGTAC. This sequence encodes CASRPGTKDTQY. The entire CDR3 protein is CASRPGTKDTQYF.

In the case of this clone: Gene names and germline match the mouse. The CDR3 bases that were read are TGTGCCAGCAGTCCCGGGACTAACACCGGGCAGCTCTAC. It translates to CASSPGTNTGQLY. The complete CDR3 protein is CASSPGTNTGQLYF. The rearrangement links TRBV26 to TRBJ2-2, with a possible D match to TRBD2 (6 bases). Read data end 1 residue before the CDR3 end; the end is taken from the germline J gene. Between the trimmed V and J ends, which lost 4 bases and 2 bases, there was a span of 8 bases. CDR3 length equals 14 residues. Per germline, CDR1 KGHPV and CDR2 FQNQEV (reference sequence).

A remark on this clone: The listed genes are named as in mouse. The read comes to an end 1 residue before the CDR3 does, leaving the germline J gene to fill in the end. This chain uses TRBV31 with TRBJ2-4, with 10 bases that match TRBD2. V shed 1 base and J 0 bases; nucleotides not matched to a gene: 4. Germline V CDR1 and CDR2: GKSSPN, SITVG. The CDR3 is made up of 16 amino acids. The sequenced part of the CDR3 DNA is TGTGCCTGGAGTCAGACTGGGGGGCCAAGTCAAAACACCTTGTAC. It yields the protein CAWSQTGGPSQNTLY. The full CDR3 protein is CAWSQTGGPSQNTLYF.

Remarks on this clone: All gene names here are mouse names. The read gets to within 1 residue of the CDR3 end, and the germline J gene fills in the rest. The rearrangement joins TRBV5 to TRBJ1-5; D remains unclear. Germline CDR1 is LGHNA and CDR2 is YNLKQL (reference sequence). V was shortened by 0 bases and J by 5 bases, with 5 bases between the two germline ends. The CDR3 runs to 13 residues. CDR3 DNA (partial): TGTGCCAGCAGCCAAGAGGCAGACCAGGCTCCGCTT. Encoded protein: CASSQEADQAPL. The whole CDR3 reads CASSQEADQAPLF.

This clone has more than one count but fewer than ten. Genes and germline come from the mouse. The missing CDR3 end, 1 residue past where the read stops, is filled in from the germline J gene. The gene calls are TRBV13-1 and TRBJ1-5; weak D call: TRBD1 (6 bases). With 4 bases removed from V and 0 bases from J, the gap between germline ends came to 11 bases. Germline V lookup: CDR1 NSHNY, CDR2 SYGAGN. The CDR3 covers 15 residues. Incomplete CDR3 DNA: TGTGCCAGCAGTCAACAGGGTTATAACAACCAGGCTCCGCTT. Translating gives CASSQQGYNNQAPL. The complete CDR3 protein is CASSQQGYNNQAPLF.

This clone was seen only once. The genes and germline here are from mouse. The sequenced fragment ends 1 residue before the CDR3 boundary, so the rest is inferred from the germline J gene. The chain links TRBV13-3 to TRBJ2-2; 9 nucleotides match TRBD1. The CDR3 extends over 15 amino acids. Germline values: CDR1 NNHDY, CDR2 SYVADS. V trimming: 3 bases; J trimming: 2 bases; junction bases outside the gene matches: 2. The CDR3 region is CASSGTGVNTGQLYF. CDR3 bases read: TGTGCCAGCAGTGGGACAGGGGTCAACACCGGGCAGCTCTAC.

About this clone itself: The germline and genes are mouse ones. The read terminates 1 residue ahead of where the CDR3 ends, so the germline J gene completes it. The rearrangement joins TRBV3 to TRBJ2-3; tentatively, D is TRBD2 (6 bases). Trimming removed 5 bases at V and 1 base at J, with 10 bases between. The CDR3 extends over 14 amino acids. Germline CDR1 reads SNHLY; CDR2 reads FYNGKV (reference sequence). The CDR3 bases that were read are TGTGCCAGCAGCCACTGGGAAGGTGCAGAAACGCTGTAT. It encodes CASSHWEGAETLY. The whole CDR3 sequence reads CASSHWEGAETLYF.